The 8 T cell receptor beta chains below come from one sample, sequenced in a study of T cells in Graves' hyperthyroidism and ophthalmopathy. RNA transcripts yielded amplified TCR beta CDR3 regions. Researchers ran a first-round RT-PCR on the TCR CDR3 using the HTBI primer set. TCRdb reanalysed the multiplex PCR reads using MiXCR and keeps one entry per CDR3 protein. The repertoire holds about 520,000 distinct CDR3 sequences, with around 21% as singletons. Specimen: blood. These receptors originate from a man younger than 30 with Graves' hyperthyroidism.

The table lists this clonotype with a few counts. An end of the junction does not agree with germline; a read error may underlie this. The rearrangement uses TRBV7-8 and TRBJ1-1; a possible D gene is TRBD1 (5 bases). CDR3 length equals 17 residues. Germline V gene lookup returns CDR1 SGHVS and CDR2 FQNEAQ. CDR3 sequence (DNA): TGTGCCAGCAGCCTTTCTCGATCGTGGACACAGAACACTGAAGCTCTCTTT. It codes for CASSLSRSWTQNTEALF.

This clonotype was observed at least ten times. V and J are TRBV19 and TRBJ2-7, with 7 nucleotides matching TRBD1. The CDR3 is 15 amino acids. CDR1 and CDR2 (germline): LNHDA, SQIVND (reference sequence). The trim removed 3 bases at V and 0 bases at J, leaving 5 bases unmatched. CDR3 bases: TGTGCCAGTAGTATGAGGGGACAGCCCTCCTACGAGCAGTACTTC. Amino acids: CASSMRGQPSYEQYF.

This clonotype was detected ten times or more. This rearrangement joins TRBV7-6 to TRBJ2-7; D is possibly TRBD1 (6 bases). V dropped 5 bases and J dropped 2 bases, with 13 bases sitting between them. CDR1 SGHVS and CDR2 FNYEAQ come from the germline V gene. This CDR3 comprises 14 residues. The CDR3, as DNA: TGTGCCAGCAGCCCGCGGACAGAGGCCTACGAGCAGTACTTC. It specifies CASSPRTEAYEQYF.

This clonotype was counted many times. The V call is TRBV6-1, the J call TRBJ1-2; D ambiguous. Germline V gene data show CDR1 as MNHNS and CDR2 as SASEGT. V dropped 3 bases and J dropped 5 bases, with 7 bases sitting between them. This CDR3 has 12 residues. In nucleotides, the CDR3 is TGTGCCAGCAGTGATTGGTGGTATGGCTACACCTTC. Encoded protein: CASSDWWYGYTF.

This rearrangement joins TRBV12-3 or TRBV12-4 to TRBJ1-5; D not certain. The CDR3 length is 16 residues. V was clipped by 7 bases and J by 0 bases, with 16 bases between them. Written as DNA, the CDR3 is TGTGCCAGCACCCCCGGACGGCCTTATAGCAATCAGCCCCAGCATTTT. It is translated as CASTPGRPYSNQPQHF.

The chain couples TRBV7-2 to TRBJ2-7, with 9 positions matching TRBD2. Germline CDR1 is SGHTA and CDR2 is FQGNSA. The V segment lost 3 bases and the J segment 2 bases; nucleotides outside the gene matches: 5. The CDR3 has 15 residues. Written as DNA, the CDR3 is TGTGCCAGCAGCTTGCGGACTAGCGTTGCCTACGAGCAGTACTTC. The encoded protein is CASSLRTSVAYEQYF. The full variable domain, in which reference TRBV7-2 and TRBJ2-7 provide the parts outside the CDR3, is GAGVSQSPSNKVTEKGKDVELRCDPISGHTALYWYRQSLGQGLEFLIYFQGNSAPDKSGLPSDRFSAERTGGSVSTLTIQRTQQEDSAVYLCASSLRTSVAYEQYFGPGTRLTVT.

This clonotype was picked up many times. The V and J genes are TRBV30 and TRBJ1-5, with unresolved D. V lost 0 bases to trimming and J lost 3 bases, with 6 bases between them. Per the germline V gene, CDR1 is GTSNPN and CDR2 is SVGIG (reference sequence). CDR3 length: 13 residues. Written as DNA, the CDR3 is TGTGCCTGGAGTGTACAGAACAATCAGCCCCAGCATTTT. This encodes CAWSVQNNQPQHF.

This chain links TRBV19 with TRBJ1-1; D is possibly TRBD1 (5 bases). The CDR3 sequence is 14 residues long. V was shortened by 8 bases and J by 2 bases, with 15 bases between the two germline ends. Per germline, CDR1 LNHDA and CDR2 SQIVND (reference sequence). The CDR3 nucleotides read TGTGCCAGTTCAGGGATTATTGGAAACACTGAAGCTTTCTTT. This translates into CASSGIIGNTEAFF. The variable domain in full, completed from reference TRBV19 and TRBJ1-1, reads DGGITQSPKYLFRKEGQNVTLSCEQNLNHDAMYWYRQDPGQGLRLIYYSQIVNDFQKGDIAEGYSVSREKKESFPLTVTSAQKNPTAFYLCASSGIIGNTEAFFGQGTRLTVV.